The 30 T cell receptor beta chains below were found in one sample sequenced in a study of CD8 T cells in Susac syndrome. The authors reverse transcribed roughly 0.5 to 1 ug RNA with random hexamers. Using its own MiXCR run on the immunoSEQ multiplex PCR reads, TCRdb lists one record per CDR3 protein. The table has some 150,000 distinct CDR3 sequences, approximately 94% seen once; the top ten hold approximately 0.08%. The sample taken for sequencing was CD4+ T cells from PBMCs. These receptors were collected from a human donor with Susac syndrome.

The gene calls are TRBV25-1 and TRBJ1-2, with 9 bases aligning to TRBD1. The germline V gene has CDR1 MGHDK and CDR2 SYGVNS. CDR3 length equals 14 residues. J gave up 8 bases and V 4 bases, and 8 bases lay outside the gene matches. In DNA, the CDR3 is TGTGCCAGCAGTGCAACAGGGGGCGGGAGAGGCTACACCTTC. Its protein is CASSATGGGRGYTF.

This chain uses TRBV12-3 or TRBV12-4 with TRBJ2-3, with 10 bases aligning to TRBD1. The CDR3 has 15 residues. V trimming: 5 bases; J trimming: 4 bases; junction bases outside the gene matches: 6. CDR3 region: CASSPEDRGADTQYF. The CDR3 DNA sequence: TGTGCCAGCAGTCCGGAGGACAGGGGGGCAGATACGCAGTATTTT.

The J gene is TRBJ1-6, the V gene TRBV6-1, with D hard to call. The V gene lost 2 bases and the J gene lost 8 bases, with 4 bases spanning the gap. The CDR3 length is 12 residues. The germline CDR1 and CDR2 sequences are MNHNS and SASEGT. The CDR3 is CASSEKDSPLHF. Here the CDR3 DNA reads TGTGCCAGCAGTGAAAAGGATTCACCCCTCCACTTT.

CDR3 DNA sequence: TGTGCCAGCAGTGGGACTAGCGGGAGGGCACTCTACGAGCAGTACTTC. This codes for CASSGTSGRALYEQYF. The chain carries TRBV3-1 and TRBJ2-7; TRBD2 agrees at 16 bases. Germline V gives CDR1 LGHDT, CDR2 YNNKEL (reference sequence). The CDR3 totals 16 residues. Germline trimming cut 6 bases from V and 3 bases from J; bases unmatched to any gene: 5.

This clonotype appeared once. The chain employs TRBV7-3 and TRBJ2-1; 7 nucleotides line up with TRBD2. The J segment lost 0 bases and the V segment lost 5 bases, leaving 7 bases of the junction unmatched. CDR1 SGHTA and CDR2 FQGTGA come from the germline V gene. The CDR3 totals 16 residues. CDR3 in DNA: TGTGCCAGCAGCCTTGCGGGGGATAGCTCCTACAATGAGCAGTTCTTC. Translated: CASSLAGDSSYNEQFF.

This rearrangement joins TRBV20-1 to TRBJ1-5, with 7 bases that match TRBD1. Germline V lookup: CDR1 DFQATT, CDR2 SNEGSKA (reference sequence). V shed 5 bases, J shed 4 bases, and the junction held 5 bases outside the gene matches. The CDR3 is made up of 13 amino acids. CDR3 bases: TGCAGTGCTGCACGGACAGGTAATCAGCCCCAGCATTTT. It codes for CSAARTGNQPQHF.

The V gene is TRBV12-3 or TRBV12-4, the J gene TRBJ2-7; D tentatively fits TRBD1 or TRBD2 (5 bases each). V lost 5 bases and J 2 bases, leaving 13 bases between the germline ends. The CDR3 totals 14 residues. CDR3 in amino acids: CASSRDRQTYEQYF. DNA for the CDR3: TGTGCCAGCAGTCGGGACCGACAGACCTACGAGCAGTACTTC.

The chain combines TRBV6-2 or TRBV6-3 with TRBJ2-5; D perhaps matches TRBD2 (5 bases). Trimming cost V 6 bases and J 0 bases, with 14 bases left between them. The CDR3 spans 15 residues. Looked up from germline, CDR1 is MNHEY and CDR2 is SVGEGT. CDR3 protein: CASSLLSGNQETQYF. DNA for the CDR3: TGTGCCAGCAGCCTACTCTCGGGAAACCAAGAGACCCAGTACTTC.

The rearrangement uses TRBV2 and TRBJ2-5; no reliable D call. The V end lost 4 bases, the J end lost 7 bases, and 13 bases lay between the germline ends. The CDR3 consists of 13 residues. Germline V gene lookup returns CDR1 SNHLY and CDR2 FYNNEI. The CDR3 here is CASSGTKVGTQYF. The CDR3 nucleotides read TGTGCCAGCAGTGGAACGAAAGTGGGGACCCAGTACTTC. Full variable domain (remainder filled in from reference TRBV2 and TRBJ2-5): EPEVTQTPSHQVTQMGQEVILRCVPISNHLYFYWYRQILGQKVEFLVSFYNNEISEKSEIFDDQFSVERPDGSNFTLKIRSTKLEDSAMYFCASSGTKVGTQYFGPGTRLLVL.

V and J are TRBV7-2 and TRBJ2-1; D is uncertain. The CDR3 covers 14 residues. V lost 6 bases and J 7 bases, leaving 16 bases between the germline ends. Germline values: CDR1 SGHTA, CDR2 FQGNSA. CDR3 DNA: TGTGCCAGCAGAGACCCTAGTGGCGGAAATGAGCAGTTCTTC. This encodes CASRDPSGGNEQFF.

The gene calls are TRBV10-3 and TRBJ1-1; tentative D call: TRBD1 (5 bases). With 8 bases removed from V and 7 bases from J, the gap between germline ends came to 11 bases. The CDR3 is made up of 11 amino acids. Germline CDR1 ENHRY, CDR2 SYGVKD. DNA of the CDR3: TGTGCCATCGGGTGGGGGAATGAAGCTTTCTTT. It specifies CAIGWGNEAFF.

The rearrangement joins TRBV25-1 to TRBJ2-7, with 7 bases that match TRBD1. CDR3 length: 13 residues. The ends lost 6 bases at V and 2 bases at J; junction bases unmatched: 4. Germline V lookup: CDR1 MGHDK, CDR2 SYGVNS. CDR3 loop: CASSGTDTYEQYF. In nucleotides, the CDR3 is TGTGCCAGCAGCGGGACAGATACCTACGAGCAGTACTTC.

In DNA, the CDR3 is TGTGCCAGCAGTTACGACTATGGCTACACCTTC. It is translated as CASSYDYGYTF. This chain joins TRBV6-6 and TRBJ1-2, with D unresolved. Per germline, CDR1 MNHNY and CDR2 SVGAGI (reference sequence). The CDR3 runs to 11 residues. Trimming left V 2 bases short and J 3 bases short, with 1 base between.

V and J are TRBV6-5 and TRBJ1-5, with TRBD1 matching over 10 bases. The CDR3 has 14 residues. The ends lost 2 bases at V and 5 bases at J; junction bases unmatched: 0. CDR1 is MNHEY and CDR2 is SVGAGI in the germline V gene. The CDR3, as DNA: TGTGCCAGCAGTTACGGGACAGGGGATCAGCCCCAGCATTTT. Residues: CASSYGTGDQPQHF.

The chain has TRBV25-1 and TRBJ2-7; D is possibly TRBD1 (5 bases). The germline gives CDR1 MGHDK, CDR2 SYGVNS. V shed 3 bases and J shed 2 bases, with 5 bases lying between them. This CDR3 is built from 12 residues. The CDR3 is CASSEDTYEQYF. The CDR3 DNA reads as TGTGCCAGCAGTGAGGACACCTACGAGCAGTACTTC.

This clonotype has only one observation. The chain has TRBV6-1 and TRBJ1-2; D not resolved. V lost 3 bases, J lost 4 bases, and 9 bases lay in between. CDR1 MNHNS and CDR2 SASEGT come from the germline V gene. The CDR3 covers 13 residues. The CDR3 spells CASSEEGTYGYTF. CDR3 coding DNA: TGTGCCAGCAGTGAGGAGGGAACCTATGGCTACACCTTC.

The V call is TRBV5-4, the J call TRBJ2-3; D is perhaps TRBD1 or TRBD2 (5 bases each). CDR1 and CDR2 from the germline V gene are SGHNT and YYREEE (reference sequence). The CDR3 contains 14 residues. Trimming removed 6 bases from V and 4 bases from J, with 15 bases in between. CDR3 loop: CASTRGVDPDTQYF. In DNA form, the CDR3 reads TGTGCCAGCACCCGAGGGGTAGATCCAGATACGCAGTATTTT.

The chain links TRBV7-2 to TRBJ2-1; 10 bases align to TRBD2. The CDR3 extends over 16 amino acids. Losses at the gene ends were 4 bases for V and 7 bases for J; bases not matched to a gene: 10. Per germline, CDR1 SGHTA and CDR2 FQGNSA. CDR3 protein: CASSYQAGGPRNEQFF. The CDR3 DNA reads TGTGCCAGCAGCTACCAAGCGGGAGGGCCACGGAATGAGCAGTTCTTC. The full variable domain, rest sourced from reference TRBV7-2 and TRBJ2-1, is GAGVSQSPSNKVTEKGKDVELRCDPISGHTALYWYRQSLGQGLEFLIYFQGNSAPDKSGLPSDRFSAERTGGSVSTLTIQRTQQEDSAVYLCASSYQAGGPRNEQFFGPGTRLTVL.

The CDR3 sequence is CASSLHAERGYQETQYF. The CDR3 nucleotides read TGTGCCAGCAGTTTACACGCCGAACGGGGGTACCAAGAGACCCAGTACTTC. V gene TRBV28 combines with J gene TRBJ2-5; D may be TRBD2 (6 bases). The CDR3 runs 17 residues. Trimming shortened V by 2 bases and J by 0 bases, and 16 bases separated the two germline ends. Germline loops: CDR1 MDHEN, CDR2 SYDVKM.

J is TRBJ2-6 and V is TRBV9, with a tentative D call TRBD1 (6 bases). CDR1 is SGDLS, CDR2 YYNGEE, per germline. The V gene lost 1 base and the J gene lost 0 bases, with 17 bases spanning the gap. The CDR3 runs 19 residues. The DNA for the CDR3 is TGTGCCAGCAGCGTACGGGACACCCGTACCCACTCTGGGGCCAACGTCCTGACTTTC. Translation gives CASSVRDTRTHSGANVLTF.

V usage is TRBV29-1 and J usage is TRBJ1-2, with D unresolved. The germline V and J ends were trimmed by 4 bases and 10 bases, with 19 bases remaining between them. Germline-derived CDR1 and CDR2 are SQVTM and ANQGSEA. The CDR3 covers 13 residues. CDR3 sequence: CSVGRGSLKDYTF. The CDR3 bases are TGCAGCGTTGGTCGGGGTTCTCTGAAAGACTACACCTTC.

V is TRBV20-1 and J is TRBJ2-1; 8 positions match TRBD1. The length of the CDR3 is 13 residues. J was trimmed by 8 bases and V by 3 bases; bases with no gene match: 6. Germline V gene lookup returns CDR1 DFQATT and CDR2 SNEGSKA (reference sequence). CDR3 sequence reads: CSASPTGVHEQFF. In nucleotides, the CDR3 is TGCAGTGCTAGTCCGACAGGGGTCCATGAGCAGTTCTTC.

V is TRBV5-1 and J is TRBJ1-1, with D hard to call. V dropped 4 bases and J dropped 4 bases, with 11 bases sitting between them. Germline V gene sequence: CDR1 SGHRS, CDR2 YFSETQ. The CDR3 extends over 13 amino acids. The DNA for the CDR3 is TGCGCCAGCAGCGTCAGAGACCCCACTGAAGCTTTCTTT. It is translated as CASSVRDPTEAFF.

The chain employs TRBV15 and TRBJ2-1; no firm D call. V lost 4 bases, J lost 10 bases, and 23 bases lay in between. The germline V gene has CDR1 LNHNV and CDR2 YYDKDF (reference sequence). The CDR3 contains 16 residues. The CDR3 loop is CATSKGTAESMGEQFF. As DNA, the CDR3 is TGTGCCACCAGCAAGGGCACCGCGGAGAGCATGGGGGAGCAGTTCTTC.

The chain uses TRBV14 and TRBJ1-1; D perhaps matches TRBD1 (6 bases). The CDR3 is 14 amino acids. Trimming removed 4 bases from V and 5 bases from J, with 14 bases in between. Germline V gene lookup returns CDR1 SGHDN and CDR2 FVKESK. The CDR3 nucleotides read TGTGCCAGCAGCCTCATGAGAGGGGGAACTGAAGCTTTCTTT. Translated, it gives CASSLMRGGTEAFF.

CDR3 loop: CASSLNSENTEAFF. In nucleotides, the CDR3 is TGCGCCAGCAGCTTGAACTCAGAAAACACTGAAGCTTTCTTT. The V gene is TRBV5-1, the J gene TRBJ1-1; D unclear. CDR3 size: 14 residues. The germline V gene has CDR1 SGHRS and CDR2 YFSETQ. V was pared by 1 base and J by 2 bases, with 9 bases between.

This chain joins TRBV15 and TRBJ1-5; D unresolved. Germline V lookup: CDR1 LNHNV, CDR2 YYDKDF (reference sequence). V was cut by 3 bases and J by 0 bases, with 18 bases left in between. The CDR3 consists of 18 residues. The CDR3 here is CATSSTQNGVYSNQPQHF. The CDR3 DNA is TGTGCCACCAGCAGCACTCAGAACGGGGTCTATAGCAATCAGCCCCAGCATTTT.

The chain is built from TRBV12-3 or TRBV12-4 and TRBJ1-6; unclear D gene. The CDR3 runs 16 residues. V gave up 3 bases and J gave up 0 bases, with 9 bases separating them. The DNA of the CDR3 is TGTGCCAGCAGTTTCTATGGCCGCTCCTATAATTCACCCCTCCACTTT. Protein product: CASSFYGRSYNSPLHF.

The J gene is TRBJ2-5, the V gene TRBV14; no firm D call. The V gene lost 4 bases and the J gene lost 3 bases, with 9 bases spanning the gap. The CDR3 sequence is 13 residues long. CDR1 SGHDN and CDR2 FVKESK come from the germline V gene. The CDR3 nucleotides read TGTGCCAGCAGCCGAGTGACAAAAGAGACCCAGTACTTC. Its protein is CASSRVTKETQYF.

The chain combines TRBV3-1 with TRBJ2-7; TRBD2 might be the D (6 bases). The germline CDR1 and CDR2 sequences are LGHDT and YNNKEL (reference sequence). This CDR3 region has 14 residues. Between the trimmed V and J ends, which lost 1 base and 6 bases, there was a span of 13 bases. CDR3 protein: CASSQGSLGGEQYF. The CDR3 nucleotides read TGTGCCAGCAGCCAAGGGTCATTGGGGGGCGAGCAGTACTTC.